This TCR beta chain came from a study of OX40 agonist ivuxolimab in advanced cancers. Some clones are missing from TCRdb's copy, which holds only in-frame ones; the method was immunoSEQ multiplex PCR. This sample carries around 72,000 clones, roughly 90% of them seen once, and the ten largest clones take around 8.2%. Material: CD4+ or CD8+ T cells sorted from blood, obtained in a trial of the OX40 agonist ivuxolimab. The source of this sequence is an adult with an advanced solid tumor such as melanoma, head and neck, liver or kidney cancer.

CDR3 coding DNA: TGCGCCAGCAGCACACCGGGACAGGGGCGGGTTAACTATGGCTACACCTTC. Translated, it gives CASSTPGQGRVNYGYTF. The V call is TRBV4-1, the J call TRBJ1-2; 10 bases are a match to TRBD1. V was clipped by 5 bases and J by 1 base; unmatched bases: 10. Germline V lookup: CDR1 MGHRA, CDR2 YSYEKL. This CDR3 has 17 amino acids.